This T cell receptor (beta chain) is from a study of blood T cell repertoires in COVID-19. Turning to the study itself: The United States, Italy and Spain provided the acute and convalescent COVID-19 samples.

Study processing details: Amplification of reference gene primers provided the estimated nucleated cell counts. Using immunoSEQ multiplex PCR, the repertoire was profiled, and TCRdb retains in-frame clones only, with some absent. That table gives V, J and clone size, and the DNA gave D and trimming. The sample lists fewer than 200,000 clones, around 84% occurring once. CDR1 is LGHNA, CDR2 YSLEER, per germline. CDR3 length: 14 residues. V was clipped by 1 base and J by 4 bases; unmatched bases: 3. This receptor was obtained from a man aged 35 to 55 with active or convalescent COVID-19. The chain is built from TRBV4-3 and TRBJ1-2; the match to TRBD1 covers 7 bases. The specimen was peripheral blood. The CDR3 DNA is TGCGCCAGCAGCCAAGTTAAGGGGGCCTATGGCTACACCTTC. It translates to CASSQVKGAYGYTF.